What follows are 23 T cell receptor beta chains derived from one specimen sequenced in a study of OX40 agonist ivuxolimab in advanced cancers. Repertoires were generated with immunoSEQ multiplex PCR, while TCRdb's copy carries only in-frame clones and drops some. The sample consists of 46,000 or so clones, approximately 86% of them appearing once. The material sequenced was CD4+ or CD8+ T cells sorted from blood, taken in a trial of the OX40 agonist ivuxolimab. The receptors were sampled from an adult with an advanced solid tumor such as melanoma, head and neck, liver or kidney cancer.

The chain employs TRBV7-9 and TRBJ1-1; D might be TRBD1 (5 bases). Between the trimmed V and J ends, which lost 1 base and 4 bases, there was a span of 13 bases. The CDR3 is made up of 15 amino acids. Per germline, CDR1 SEHNR and CDR2 FQNEAQ (reference sequence). The chain's CDR3 is CASSLDLGRGTEAFF. CDR3 nucleotide sequence: TGTGCCAGCAGCTTAGATCTGGGAAGGGGCACTGAAGCTTTCTTT.

This sequence joins TRBV14 and TRBJ2-5, with TRBD2 identical over 8 bases. CDR3 size: 15 residues. With 6 bases clipped from V and 1 base from J, the junction kept 7 bases outside the gene matches. The germline CDR1 and CDR2 sequences are SGHDN and FVKESK. The CDR3 loop is CASSYRRGGQETQYF. Written as DNA, the CDR3 is TGTGCCAGCAGTTACCGCCGGGGGGGCCAAGAGACCCAGTACTTC.

A note on this clone: One end of the junction is discordant with germline, which a read error may explain. The chain combines TRBV7-9 with TRBJ1-6, with a tentative D call TRBD1 (5 bases). Germline CDR1 reads SEHNR; CDR2 reads FQNEAQ (reference sequence). The CDR3 length is 16 residues. The CDR3 is CASSSGDNPGNSPLHF. The CDR3 nucleotides read TGTGCCAGCAGCTCGGGCGATAATCCAGGGAATTCGCCCCTCCACTTT.

V is TRBV27 and J is TRBJ2-7; 8 positions match TRBD1. Per germline, CDR1 MNHEY and CDR2 SMNVEV (reference sequence). This CDR3 comprises 15 residues. V was clipped by 3 bases and J by 5 bases; unmatched bases: 9. CDR3 residues: CASSLSGTGPHEQYF. The CDR3 nucleotides read TGTGCCAGCAGTTTGTCCGGGACAGGTCCCCACGAGCAGTACTTC.

About this clone: The conserved closing phenylalanine or tryptophan is absent in this CDR3, likely reflecting a read error. The DNA is omitted, as the CDR3 cannot be located on it reliably, and the CDR3 follows TCRdb's listing. The V call is TRBV27, the J call TRBJ2-7. The germline CDR1 and CDR2 sequences are MNHEY and SMNVEV (reference sequence). Termini included, the CDR3 measures 10 amino acids. The CDR3 sequence: CASSLSGPPD.

This rearrangement joins TRBV4-2 to TRBJ2-7, with a possible D match to TRBD2 (5 bases). Per germline, CDR1 LGHNA and CDR2 YNFKEQ. V was trimmed by 4 bases and J by 7 bases, leaving 17 bases between them. The CDR3 totals 14 residues. CDR3 amino acids: CASSPKVGVSEQYF. As DNA, the CDR3 is TGTGCCAGCAGCCCGAAGGTGGGAGTGAGTGAGCAGTACTTC.

V is TRBV29-1 and J is TRBJ2-7; 10 nucleotides align to TRBD2. Germline CDR1 SQVTM, CDR2 ANQGSEA. V shed 1 base and J 3 bases; nucleotides not matched to a gene: 6. This CDR3 is built from 15 residues. CDR3 coding DNA: TGCAGCGTTGAAGGCCTAGCGGGAGTTCGCTACGAGCAGTACTTC. Its protein product is CSVEGLAGVRYEQYF.

This clone was detected once. V and J are TRBV7-6 and TRBJ1-4; perhaps TRBD1 as D (5 bases). Germline V gives CDR1 SGHVS, CDR2 FNYEAQ. This CDR3 contains 14 residues. With 9 bases removed from V and 7 bases from J, the gap between germline ends came to 18 bases. The CDR3 DNA is TGTGCCAGTTCCCTGAGGGGATATGGTGAAAAACTGTTTTTT. Its protein is CASSLRGYGEKLFF.

The gene calls are TRBV6-5 and TRBJ1-2; no definite D call. CDR3 length equals 15 residues. In germline, CDR1 is MNHEY, CDR2 SVGAGI. Between the trimmed V and J ends, which lost 6 bases and 0 bases, there was a span of 14 bases. The CDR3 DNA reads as TGTGCCAGCAGCTCCGGACGGGAAGCTAACTATGGCTACACCTTC. Translated, it gives CASSSGREANYGYTF.

This chain uses TRBV27 with TRBJ2-2, with D perhaps being TRBD1 or TRBD2 (5 bases each). Germline-derived CDR1 and CDR2 are MNHEY and SMNVEV (reference sequence). The CDR3 loop spans 12 amino acids. The ends were cut back, 3 bases at V and 7 bases at J, with 6 bases in the middle. CDR3 loop: CASSFGGGELFF. In DNA, the CDR3 is TGTGCCAGCAGTTTTGGGGGCGGGGAGCTGTTTTTT.

This clone was detected a few times. The gene calls are TRBV4-1 and TRBJ2-3; D gene ambiguous. Trimming left V 4 bases short and J 0 bases short, with 11 bases between. This CDR3 is built from 15 residues. The germline V gene has CDR1 MGHRA and CDR2 YSYEKL. The CDR3 DNA follows: TGCGCCAGCAGCCGTACCCTCGGGAGCACAGATACGCAGTATTTT. Its protein product is CASSRTLGSTDTQYF.

The chain employs TRBV27 and TRBJ1-5; 7 bases fit TRBD1. CDR3 length: 14 residues. CDR1 MNHEY and CDR2 SMNVEV come from the germline V gene (reference sequence). Germline trimming cut 7 bases from V and 5 bases from J; bases unmatched to any gene: 8. DNA of the CDR3: TGTGCCAGCAACCCGGGGCAGGGGGATCAGCCCCAGCATTTT. Translating it yields CASNPGQGDQPQHF.

This rearrangement joins TRBV5-1 to TRBJ2-3; D remains ambiguous. There are 16 residues in the CDR3. The germline V gene has CDR1 SGHRS and CDR2 YFSETQ. The V and J ends lost 0 bases and 1 base respectively, with 12 bases between them. CDR3: CASSLGSPKRTDTQYF. For the CDR3, the DNA is TGCGCCAGCAGCTTGGGATCCCCTAAGCGCACAGATACGCAGTATTTT.

The chain uses TRBV6-5 and TRBJ2-7; D gene unclear. V was clipped by 6 bases and J by 2 bases, with 8 bases between them. This CDR3 has 12 amino acids. Germline V gene data show CDR1 as MNHEY and CDR2 as SVGAGI. CDR3: CASRATPYEQYF. Here the CDR3 DNA reads TGTGCCAGCAGGGCTACACCCTACGAGCAGTACTTC.

The chain joins TRBV19 to TRBJ2-2; no reliable D call. Germline V gives CDR1 LNHDA, CDR2 SQIVND (reference sequence). V was trimmed by 7 bases and J by 6 bases, leaving 18 bases between them. The CDR3 loop spans 15 amino acids. The DNA of the CDR3 is TGTGCCAGTATGGTTCTTGGTGGTCTTTCCGGGGAGCTGTTTTTT. This encodes CASMVLGGLSGELFF.

V is TRBV27 and J is TRBJ2-3; 7 bases are a match to TRBD2. V was pared by 8 bases and J by 4 bases, with 12 bases of the junction left unmatched. The germline V gene has CDR1 MNHEY and CDR2 SMNVEV (reference sequence). The CDR3 contains 15 residues. CDR3 sequence: CASFGGRAGPDTQYF. Here the CDR3 DNA reads TGTGCCAGCTTTGGTGGGAGGGCAGGTCCAGATACGCAGTATTTT.

J is TRBJ2-5 and V is TRBV9, with TRBD1 identical over 10 bases. V was pared by 3 bases and J by 0 bases, with 8 bases of the junction left unmatched. The germline CDR1 and CDR2 sequences are SGDLS and YYNGEE. CDR3 length equals 17 residues. In DNA, the CDR3 is TGTGCCAGCAGCGCCCCCGGGACAGGGGCCGACCAAGAGACCCAGTACTTC. Translating it yields CASSAPGTGADQETQYF.

The gene calls are TRBV21-1 and TRBJ1-3. TRBV21-1 constitutes a pseudogene. CDR3 length: 14 amino acids. CDR3 sequence: CASSRESPGNTIYF. For the CDR3, the DNA is TGTGCCAGCAGCCGGGAGTCCCCTGGAAACACCATATATTTT.

The chain combines TRBV6-5 with TRBJ2-5, with 10 nucleotides matching TRBD2. The CDR3 length is 16 residues. V dropped 0 bases and J dropped 5; count of bases not matched to a gene: 6. Germline V CDR1 and CDR2: MNHEY, SVGAGI. The chain's CDR3 is CASSYSLAGVGETQYF. The DNA for the CDR3 is TGTGCCAGCAGTTACTCCCTAGCGGGAGTAGGCGAGACCCAGTACTTC.

This rearrangement joins TRBV5-1 to TRBJ1-1; weak D call: TRBD1 (6 bases). Trimming removed 4 bases at V and 1 base at J, with 11 bases between. The CDR3 covers 14 residues. CDR1 is SGHRS and CDR2 is YFSETQ in the germline V gene. The CDR3 here is CASSPRGGNTEAFF. For the CDR3, the DNA is TGCGCCAGCAGCCCCAGGGGCGGGAACACTGAAGCTTTCTTT.

This clone occurred once. V usage is TRBV6-6 and J usage is TRBJ2-1; D not certain. The V and J ends lost 6 bases and 5 bases respectively, with 14 bases between them. The CDR3 has 14 residues. Germline V CDR1 and CDR2: MNHNY, SVGAGI (reference sequence). The CDR3 is CASSRPGANNEQFF. CDR3 bases: TGTGCCAGCAGCCGACCGGGCGCCAACAATGAGCAGTTCTTC.

V usage is TRBV11-2 and J usage is TRBJ2-3; D not resolved. The CDR3 consists of 15 residues. V lost 0 bases and J 4 bases, leaving 11 bases between the germline ends. The V gene's germline CDR1 is SGHAT and CDR2 FQNNGV. CDR3 in DNA: TGTGCCAGCAGCTTAGAGGGTAGATTCGCAGATACGCAGTATTTT. Protein: CASSLEGRFADTQYF. The variable domain in full, with the rest retrieved from reference TRBV11-2 and TRBJ2-3, is EAGVAQSPRYKIIEKRQSVAFWCNPISGHATLYWYQQILGQGPKLLIQFQNNGVVDDSQLPKDRFSAERLKGVDSTLKIQPAKLEDSAVYLCASSLEGRFADTQYFGPGTRLTVL.

This clone was counted a single time. Other DNA sequences in this specimen translate into the identical CDR3. The chain employs TRBV10-3 and TRBJ1-2, with TRBD1 as a possible D gene (6 bases). The germline gives CDR1 ENHRY, CDR2 SYGVKD. The CDR3 is 15 amino acids. Trimming pared 7 bases from V and 3 bases from J, leaving 18 bases between. Here the CDR3 reads CAINRGTGGHYGYTF. The CDR3, as DNA: TGTGCCATCAATCGAGGGACGGGGGGGCACTATGGCTACACCTTC.